This TCR beta chain was retrieved from a study of T cells after yellow fever vaccination. The study made its TCR cDNA through 5'RACE template switching. That step introduced a universal primer site along with UMIs. TCRdb re-derived calls from the 5' RACE reads in MiXCR, one entry per CDR3 protein. The table includes 300,000 or so distinct CDR3 sequences, around 8.1% detected once. Trimming took off 0 bases at V and 14 bases at J, with 13 bases between the two ends. The CDR3 loop spans 11 amino acids. Per the germline V gene, CDR1 is GTSNPN and CDR2 is SVGIG (reference sequence). This clonotype was observed a handful of times. Its target is not known. Overall study results and limits: Clonotypes shared by both compartments, CD4 and CD8, made up a small share. Post-booster repertoires again held most primary-vaccination clones (96% CD4, 88% CD8).

The V gene is TRBV30, the J gene TRBJ1-2; D is unclear. The material was PBMCs, obtained about 41 days after the first yellow fever vaccination. The clonotype originates from a man in his late teens or twenties who received the YFV17D yellow fever vaccine. CDR3: CAWSVSQRVTF. For the CDR3, the DNA is TGTGCCTGGAGTGTCTCGCAGCGGGTTACCTTC.